The clone carrying this T cell receptor (beta chain) has only one observation. The treatment: 19 received Ad26.COV2.S at low or high dose, single or two shots; several received placebo; per-sample allocation not given. The study sampled participants on day 63 after the first vaccine or placebo injection. The shot given was an Ad26 vector that makes Wuhan-strain SARS-CoV-2 spike. The repertoire was sequenced with immunoSEQ multiplex PCR; TCRdb's copy has only in-frame clones and lacks some. Of 330,000 or so clones listed, roughly 90% were seen once; the top ten hold 4.5% to 7%. The sample comes from a study of Ad26.COV2.S vaccination and SARS-CoV-2 variants. There are 15 residues in the CDR3. Germline CDR1 and CDR2: SGDLS and YYNGEE. V lost 3 bases, J lost 7 bases, and 16 bases lay in between.

The sequence was obtained from a person aged 18-60 years who received the Ad26.COV2.S COVID-19 vaccine or a placebo. The chain employs TRBV9 and TRBJ1-4; possibly TRBD1 for D (6 bases). The sample here was peripheral blood, taken in a trial of Ad26.COV2.S vaccine versus placebo. The CDR3 DNA reads TGTGCCAGCAGCGCCCGAGGAGGGGGGGGTGAAAAACTGTTTTTT. Translated: CASSARGGGGEKLFF.